This TCR beta chain was documented in a study of beta chain features in type 1 diabetes (dated by TCRdb to the late 2010s). In the study overall: Mean age, gender distribution, total cell number and subset yield were not different between patients and healthy donors. Across all samples, approximately 100 million sorted cells were examined, and cell number per subset correlated strongly with RNA yield. The study compared TCRB repertoires of sorted circulating CD4+ T cell subsets between recently diagnosed type 1 diabetes patients and matched healthy donors. Regulatory and stem cell-like memory subsets were isolated from only 8 patients and 8 healthy donors, whereas naive and central memory subsets came from all 30 or so donors.

All of the isolated RNA was reverse transcribed with the High Capacity cDNA Reverse Transcription Kit, so expressed TCRB transcripts were sequenced. Stem cell-like memory T cell samples underwent survey-depth immunoSEQ sequencing, averaging approximately 1 million total reads per sample. After sorted cells were lysed in RLT buffer, RNA was extracted with DNase-treated RNeasy Micro or Mini kits, with the choice depending on cell number. To prevent cross-contamination, every cell subset was processed on its own, while patient and healthy donor samples were processed together. The immunoSEQ multiplex PCR was used to amplify TCRB sequences from cDNA, yielding 87-bp fragments that span the CDR3 region. The amplicons were sequenced using the Illumina HiSeq platform. The published analysis was carried out like this. Synthetic template baselines were used to correct PCR bias computationally, reads within Hamming distance 2 were collapsed, and singletons that could not be merged were discarded. By aligning reads against IMGT, V, D and J genes, CDR3 length, and insertions or deletions at six rearrangement sites were assigned. Within each subset, clonotype counts were normalized to sorted cell number, after which true diversity and Gini coefficients were computed with the tcR R package. The overlap coefficient, calculated on TCRB nucleotide sequences, was used to quantify repertoire sharing. Here the immuneACCESS table is served through TCRdb, limited to in-frame sequences with V and J called. Missing clones are a known gap in these copies; in checked studies unresolved V genes cover under half, and the rest lacks a known reason. V, J and clone size were drawn from that table, and D and trimming were deduced from the DNA. Counted in this sample were under 90,000 clones; around a third of them appeared once. The ten largest clones take up approximately 0.46% of the sample.

Each donor gave one peripheral blood draw, averaging around 120 mL, which was collected into heparinised tubes. A BD FACSAria II and a panel including CD45RO, CCR7, CD25, CD127, CD95 and CD27 were used to sort naive, central memory, regulatory and stem cell-like memory CD4+ T cells. Purity was above 95% for every sorted population. PBMCs were isolated right away by Lymphoprep density gradient centrifugation and were stained directly, without culture. So that batch effects would be minimized, each experiment stained and sorted samples in pairs, pairing one healthy donor with one patient. The CDR3, from cysteine to phenylalanine, totals 14 residues. CDR3 DNA is the only sequence kept; it has 42 bases, read in frame from the first base. The germline V gene yields MNHNS for CDR1 and SASEGT for CDR2. The junction shows trimming of 6 bases on V and 4 bases on J, plus 14 bases between the germline ends.

Summary of the overall study and its limitations: Because the HLA sub-analyses included only small numbers of individuals, any influence of HLA type on TCRB rearrangement was left unresolved. Patients with type 1 diabetes made fewer insertions and deleted more nucleotides at VDJ recombination sites, implying thymic rearrangement abnormalities. Because cDNA was sequenced instead of genomic DNA, highly expressing activated cells could be over-represented, though the groups showed no difference in activation or CD3 levels. Type 1 diabetes patients showed a moderate but significant shortening of TCRB CDR3 length in all four CD4+ subsets. PCR may preferentially amplify shorter templates, but because patient and control samples were amplified and corrected together, any resulting skew would affect both groups equally. Naive, central memory and regulatory TCRB repertoires appeared more similar among patients than among healthy donors.

With regard to this clone: Its antigen is still unknown. No quality values exist for individual bases; no much larger clone is one base distant.

Recombination joined TRBV6-1 with TRBJ2-3; possibly the D gene is TRBD1, per 6 matching bases. This TCR derives from a woman between 18 and 29 years old in good health. Sequencing was carried out using stem cell memory CD4+ T cells from blood. The cell subset or site label on this specimen signifies: stem cell-like memory CD4+ T cells. The CDR3 region has the sequence CASSALQGPDTQYF. The nucleotide sequence reads as follows: TGTGCCAGCAGCGCCCTTCAGGGGCCAGATACGCAGTATTTT.